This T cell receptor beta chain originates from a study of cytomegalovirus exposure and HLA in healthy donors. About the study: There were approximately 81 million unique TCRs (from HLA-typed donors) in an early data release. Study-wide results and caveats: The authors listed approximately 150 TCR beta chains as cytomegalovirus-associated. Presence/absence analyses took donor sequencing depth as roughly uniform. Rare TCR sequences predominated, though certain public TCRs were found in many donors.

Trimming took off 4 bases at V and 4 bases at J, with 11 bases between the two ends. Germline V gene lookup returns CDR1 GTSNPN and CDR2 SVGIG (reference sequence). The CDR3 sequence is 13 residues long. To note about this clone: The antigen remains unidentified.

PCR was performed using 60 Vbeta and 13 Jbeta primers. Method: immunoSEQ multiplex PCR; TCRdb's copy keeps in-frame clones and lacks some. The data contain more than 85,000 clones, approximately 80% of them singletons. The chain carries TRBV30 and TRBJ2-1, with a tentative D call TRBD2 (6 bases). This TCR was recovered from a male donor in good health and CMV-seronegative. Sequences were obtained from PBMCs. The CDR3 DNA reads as TGTGCCTGGATTGCGGGAAAGTACAATGAGCAGTTCTTC. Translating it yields CAWIAGKYNEQFF.